This TCR beta chain appears in the sequencing data of a study of blood T cells in healthy people across ages. Study results and limitations: Donor CMV status, an unknown factor, possibly confounded changes in expanded clonotypes. One million T cells yielded diversity estimates that were considered underestimates.

A few counts support this clonotype. Its antigen is undetermined. Caucasian individuals from Russia who were healthy and aged roughly 6 to 90 acted as donors. Germline V CDR1 and CDR2: LGHNA, YNFKEQ. The CDR3 loop spans 13 amino acids. Between the trimmed V and J ends, which lost 0 bases and 11 bases, there was a span of 12 bases. PCR was performed a second time for roughly 7 to 12 cycles using a sample-barcoded 5' primer and a J-beta primer mix. TCRdb passed the 5' RACE reads through MiXCR, listing each CDR3 protein once. The sample lists roughly 1.6 million distinct CDR3 sequences; 30% to 40% were seen once.

Sequencing was carried out using blood. This rearrangement joins TRBV4-2 to TRBJ2-3; D may be TRBD2 (6 bases). The TCR was taken from a young woman in good health. The CDR3 sequence is CASSQDLTGVQYF. The CDR3 DNA is TGTGCCAGCAGCCAAGATCTAACGGGGGTGCAGTATTTT.